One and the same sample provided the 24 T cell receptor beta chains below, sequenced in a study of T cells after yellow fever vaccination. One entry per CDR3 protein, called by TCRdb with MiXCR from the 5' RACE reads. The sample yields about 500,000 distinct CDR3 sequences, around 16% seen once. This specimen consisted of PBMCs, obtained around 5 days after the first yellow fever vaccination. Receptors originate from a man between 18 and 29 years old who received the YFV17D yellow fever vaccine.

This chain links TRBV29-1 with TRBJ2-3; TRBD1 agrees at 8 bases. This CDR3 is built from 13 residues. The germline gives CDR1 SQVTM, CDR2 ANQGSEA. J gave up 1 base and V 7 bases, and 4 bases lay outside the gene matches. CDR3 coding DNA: TGCAGCGGATCGACAGGGGGCACAGATACGCAGTATTTT. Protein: CSGSTGGTDTQYF.

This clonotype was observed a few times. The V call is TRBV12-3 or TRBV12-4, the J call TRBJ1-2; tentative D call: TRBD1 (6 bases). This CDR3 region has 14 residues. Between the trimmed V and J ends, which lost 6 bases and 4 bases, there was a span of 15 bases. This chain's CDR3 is CASSPGGRGYGYTF. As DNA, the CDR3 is TGTGCCAGCAGCCCGGGGGGCAGGGGCTATGGCTACACCTTC.

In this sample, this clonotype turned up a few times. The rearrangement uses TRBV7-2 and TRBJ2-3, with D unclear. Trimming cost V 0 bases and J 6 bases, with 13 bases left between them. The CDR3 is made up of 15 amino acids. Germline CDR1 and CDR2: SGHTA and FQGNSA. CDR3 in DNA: TGTGCCAGCAGCTTAGCGTCTAGAATAAGGGATACGCAGTATTTT. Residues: CASSLASRIRDTQYF.

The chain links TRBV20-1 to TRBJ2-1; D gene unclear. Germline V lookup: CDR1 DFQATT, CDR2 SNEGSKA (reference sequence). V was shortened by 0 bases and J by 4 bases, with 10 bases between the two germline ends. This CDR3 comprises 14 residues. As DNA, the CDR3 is TGCAGTGCTAGAGATCAAAGACTGTACAATGAGCAGTTCTTC. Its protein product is CSARDQRLYNEQFF.

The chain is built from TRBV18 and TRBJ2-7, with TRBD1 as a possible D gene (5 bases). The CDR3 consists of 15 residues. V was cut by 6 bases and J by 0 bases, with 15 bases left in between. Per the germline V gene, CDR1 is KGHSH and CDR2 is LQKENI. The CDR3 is CASSPASQGSYEQYV. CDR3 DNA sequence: TGTGCCAGCTCCCCGGCGAGCCAGGGCTCCTACGAGCAGTACGTC.

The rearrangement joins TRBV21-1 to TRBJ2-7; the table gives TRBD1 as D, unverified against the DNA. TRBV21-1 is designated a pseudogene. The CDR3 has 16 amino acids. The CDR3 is CASSKRNLETDYEQYV. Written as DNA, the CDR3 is TGTGCCAGCAGCAAAAGGAATTTAGAGACAGATTACGAGCAGTACGTC.

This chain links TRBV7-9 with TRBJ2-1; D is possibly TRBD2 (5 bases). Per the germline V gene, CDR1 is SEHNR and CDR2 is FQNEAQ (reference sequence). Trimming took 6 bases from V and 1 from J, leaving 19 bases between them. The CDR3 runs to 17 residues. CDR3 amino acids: CASRPFRTAVSYNEQFF. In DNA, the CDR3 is TGTGCCAGCAGACCCTTTCGGACTGCCGTTTCCTACAATGAGCAGTTCTTC.

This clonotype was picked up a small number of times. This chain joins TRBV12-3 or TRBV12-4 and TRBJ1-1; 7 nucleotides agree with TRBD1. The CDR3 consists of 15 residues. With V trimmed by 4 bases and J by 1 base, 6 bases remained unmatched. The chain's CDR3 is CASSYGGTANTEAFF. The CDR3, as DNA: TGTGCCAGCAGTTACGGAGGGACAGCGAACACTGAAGCTTTCTTT.

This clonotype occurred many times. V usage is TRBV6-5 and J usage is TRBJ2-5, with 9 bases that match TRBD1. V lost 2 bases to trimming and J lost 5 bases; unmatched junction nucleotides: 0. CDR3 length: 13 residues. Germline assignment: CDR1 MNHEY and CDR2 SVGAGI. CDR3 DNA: TGTGCCAGCAGTTACGACAGGGGGGAGACCCAGTACTTC. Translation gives CASSYDRGETQYF.

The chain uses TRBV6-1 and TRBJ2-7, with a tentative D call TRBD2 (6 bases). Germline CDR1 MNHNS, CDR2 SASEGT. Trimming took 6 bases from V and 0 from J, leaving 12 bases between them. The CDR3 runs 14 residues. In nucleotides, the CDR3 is TGTGCCAGCAGGAGGGGACTGAGCTCCTACGAGCAGTACTTC. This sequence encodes CASRRGLSSYEQYF.

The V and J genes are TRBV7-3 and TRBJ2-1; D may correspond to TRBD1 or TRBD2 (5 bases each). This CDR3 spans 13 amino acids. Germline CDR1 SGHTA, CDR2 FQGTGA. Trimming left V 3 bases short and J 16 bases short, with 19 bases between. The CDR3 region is CASSFRDGNRPFF. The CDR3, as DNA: TGTGCCAGCAGCTTCCGGGACGGTAACCGTCCTTTCTTC.

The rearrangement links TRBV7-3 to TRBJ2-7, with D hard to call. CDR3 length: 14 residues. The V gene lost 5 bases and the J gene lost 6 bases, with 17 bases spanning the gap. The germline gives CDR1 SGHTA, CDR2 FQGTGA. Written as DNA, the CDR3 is TGTGCCAGCAGCCGTTATACGAAATCGGTCGAGCAGTACTTC. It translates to CASSRYTKSVEQYF.

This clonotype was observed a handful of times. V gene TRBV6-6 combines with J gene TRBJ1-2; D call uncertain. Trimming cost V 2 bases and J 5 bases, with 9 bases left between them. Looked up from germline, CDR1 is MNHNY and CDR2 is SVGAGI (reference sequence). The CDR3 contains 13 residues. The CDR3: CASSYANDYGYTF. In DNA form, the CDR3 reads TGTGCCAGCAGTTACGCCAACGATTATGGCTACACCTTC.

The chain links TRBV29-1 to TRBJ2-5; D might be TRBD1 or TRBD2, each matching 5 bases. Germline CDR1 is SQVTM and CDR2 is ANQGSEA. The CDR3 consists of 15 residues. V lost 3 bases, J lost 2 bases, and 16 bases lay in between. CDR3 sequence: CSVERVGDEQETQYF. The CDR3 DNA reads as TGCAGCGTTGAGAGGGTAGGGGACGAACAAGAGACCCAGTACTTC.

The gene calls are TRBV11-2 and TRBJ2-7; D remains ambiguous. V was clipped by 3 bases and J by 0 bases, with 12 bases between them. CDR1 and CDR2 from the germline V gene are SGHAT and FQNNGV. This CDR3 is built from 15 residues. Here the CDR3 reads CASSFYAGSSYEQYF. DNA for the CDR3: TGTGCCAGCAGCTTTTACGCAGGAAGCTCCTACGAGCAGTACTTC.

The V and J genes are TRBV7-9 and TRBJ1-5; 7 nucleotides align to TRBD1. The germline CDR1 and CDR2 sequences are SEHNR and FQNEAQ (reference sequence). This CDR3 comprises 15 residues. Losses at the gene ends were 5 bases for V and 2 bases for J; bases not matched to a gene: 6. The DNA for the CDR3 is TGTGCCAGCAGCCCTAGACAGGGAGGCAATCAGCCCCAGCATTTT. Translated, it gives CASSPRQGGNQPQHF.

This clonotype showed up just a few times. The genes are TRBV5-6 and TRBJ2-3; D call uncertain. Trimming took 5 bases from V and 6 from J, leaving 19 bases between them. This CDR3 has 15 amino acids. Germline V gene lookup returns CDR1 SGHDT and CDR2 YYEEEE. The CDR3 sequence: CASRTTGWPRDTQYF. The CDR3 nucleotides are TGTGCCAGCAGAACTACTGGGTGGCCCAGGGATACGCAGTATTTT.

CDR3: CASSLGVGTREYF. The CDR3 DNA follows: TGTGCCAGCAGCTTGGGAGTAGGGACCCGGGAGTACTTC. The genes are TRBV5-6 and TRBJ2-4, with D possibly called TRBD1 or TRBD2 (5 bases each). There are 13 residues in the CDR3. Germline loops: CDR1 SGHDT, CDR2 YYEEEE. V lost 0 bases and J lost 14, with 15 bases in between.

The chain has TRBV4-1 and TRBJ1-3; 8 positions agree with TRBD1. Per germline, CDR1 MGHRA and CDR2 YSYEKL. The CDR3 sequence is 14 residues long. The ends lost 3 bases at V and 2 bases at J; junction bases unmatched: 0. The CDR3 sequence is CASSHRGPGNTIYF. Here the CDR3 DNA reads TGCGCCAGCAGCCACAGGGGGCCTGGAAACACCATATATTTT.

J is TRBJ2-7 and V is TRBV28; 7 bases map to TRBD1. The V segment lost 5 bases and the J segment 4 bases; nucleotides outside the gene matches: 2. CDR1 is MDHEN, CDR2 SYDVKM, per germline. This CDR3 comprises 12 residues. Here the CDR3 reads CASSTRGYEQYV. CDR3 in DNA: TGTGCCAGCAGTACCAGGGGGTACGAGCAGTACGTC.

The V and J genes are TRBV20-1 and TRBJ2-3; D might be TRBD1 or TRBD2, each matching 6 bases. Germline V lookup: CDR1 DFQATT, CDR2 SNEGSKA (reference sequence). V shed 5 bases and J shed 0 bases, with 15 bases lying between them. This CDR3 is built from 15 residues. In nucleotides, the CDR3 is TGCAGTGCTGTGAGGGGGGCCCGAAGCACAGATACGCAGTATTTT. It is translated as CSAVRGARSTDTQYF.

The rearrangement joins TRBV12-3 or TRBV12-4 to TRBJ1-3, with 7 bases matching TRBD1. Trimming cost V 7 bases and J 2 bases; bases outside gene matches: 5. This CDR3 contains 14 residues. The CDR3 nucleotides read TGTGCCAGCAAGGGGGCGCCGGCTGGAAACACCATATATTTT. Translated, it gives CASKGAPAGNTIYF.

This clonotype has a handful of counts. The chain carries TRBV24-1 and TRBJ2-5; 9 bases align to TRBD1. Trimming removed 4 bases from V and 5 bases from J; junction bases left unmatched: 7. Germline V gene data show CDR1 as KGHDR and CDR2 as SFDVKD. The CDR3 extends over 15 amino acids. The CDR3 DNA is TGTGCCACCAGTGACCCGGGACAGGGTTCGGAGACCCAGTACTTC. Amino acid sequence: CATSDPGQGSETQYF.

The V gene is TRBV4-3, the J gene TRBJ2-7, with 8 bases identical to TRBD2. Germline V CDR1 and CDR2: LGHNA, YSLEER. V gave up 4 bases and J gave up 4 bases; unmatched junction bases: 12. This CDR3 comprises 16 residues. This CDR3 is CASSRHGGGVGYEQYF. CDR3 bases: TGCGCCAGCAGCCGCCACGGGGGGGGGGTTGGATACGAGCAGTACTTC.